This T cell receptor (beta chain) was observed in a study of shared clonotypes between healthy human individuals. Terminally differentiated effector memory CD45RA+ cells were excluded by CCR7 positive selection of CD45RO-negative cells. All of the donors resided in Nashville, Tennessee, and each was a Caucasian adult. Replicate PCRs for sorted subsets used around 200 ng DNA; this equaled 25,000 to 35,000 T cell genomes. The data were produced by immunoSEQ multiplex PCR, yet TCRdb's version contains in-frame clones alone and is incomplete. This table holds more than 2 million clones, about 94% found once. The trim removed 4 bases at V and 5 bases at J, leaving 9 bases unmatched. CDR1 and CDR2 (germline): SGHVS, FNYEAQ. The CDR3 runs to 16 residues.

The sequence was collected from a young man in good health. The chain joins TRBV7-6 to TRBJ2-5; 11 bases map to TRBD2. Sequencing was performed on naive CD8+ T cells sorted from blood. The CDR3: CASSSWLAGGRETQYF. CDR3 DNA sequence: TGTGCCAGCAGCTCCTGGTTAGCGGGAGGGAGGGAGACCCAGTACTTC. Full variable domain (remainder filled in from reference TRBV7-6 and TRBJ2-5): GAGVSQSPRYKVTKRGQDVALRCDPISGHVSLYWYRQALGQGPEFLTYFNYEAQQDKSGLPNDRFSAERPEGSISTLTIQRTEQRDSAMYRCASSSWLAGGRETQYFGPGTRLLVL.